The 23 T cell receptor beta chains below come from one sample, sequenced in a study of vaccination and CD4 T cells after COVID-19. TCRdb reanalysed the PCR reads using MiXCR and keeps one entry per CDR3 protein. This table holds approximately 23,000 distinct CDR3 sequences, around 49% found once. The specimen comprised CD4+ T cells from blood, sampled before SARS-CoV-2 vaccination. The receptors shown here come from a human donor who had recovered from COVID-19.

J is TRBJ1-3 and V is TRBV20-1; the match to TRBD1 covers 11 bases. V shed 4 bases and J 4 bases; nucleotides not matched to a gene: 6. Looked up from germline, CDR1 is DFQATT and CDR2 is SNEGSKA (reference sequence). The CDR3 contains 15 residues. This chain's CDR3 is CSATGQGAGGNTIYF. CDR3 nucleotide sequence: TGCAGTGCTACCGGACAGGGGGCAGGAGGAAACACCATATATTTT.

Only a few counts were recorded for this clonotype. CDR3: CATSDFIPSGDRAYEQYF. The CDR3, as DNA: TGTGCCACCAGTGATTTTATCCCTTCTGGGGACAGGGCTTACGAGCAGTACTTC. The J gene is TRBJ2-7, the V gene TRBV24-1, with 9 bases that match TRBD1. This CDR3 is built from 18 residues. Germline-derived CDR1 and CDR2 are KGHDR and SFDVKD. V gave up 1 base and J gave up 4 bases; unmatched junction bases: 13.

V is TRBV6-1 and J is TRBJ1-5; D remains unclear. V shed 3 bases and J shed 6 bases, with 12 bases lying between them. This CDR3 region has 14 residues. CDR1 and CDR2 from the germline V gene are MNHNS and SASEGT. Here the CDR3 reads CASSDPGFSQPQHF. DNA for the CDR3: TGTGCCAGCAGTGACCCAGGATTCTCTCAGCCCCAGCATTTT.

There are a few counts of this clonotype. The chain carries TRBV11-2 and TRBJ1-6; 7 bases map to TRBD1. The CDR3 has 13 amino acids. V lost 5 bases to trimming and J lost 10 bases; unmatched junction nucleotides: 5. CDR1 and CDR2 from the germline V gene are SGHAT and FQNNGV. CDR3 residues: CASSITGESPLHF. CDR3 nucleotide sequence: TGTGCCAGCAGCATTACAGGGGAGTCACCCCTCCACTTT.

This clonotype was recorded a few times. The V and J genes are TRBV6-1 and TRBJ1-6; 8 nucleotides match TRBD1. There are 16 residues in the CDR3. V dropped 8 bases and J dropped 8; count of bases not matched to a gene: 14. In germline, CDR1 is MNHNS, CDR2 SASEGT. The CDR3, as DNA: TGTGCCAGCGCAATTAAGCCGGGACAGGCAGATTCACCCCTCCACTTT. The encoded protein is CASAIKPGQADSPLHF.

In this sample, this clonotype turned up a few times. The chain carries TRBV20-1 and TRBJ1-5, with a weak D call TRBD1 (5 bases). From germline, CDR1 is DFQATT and CDR2 SNEGSKA (reference sequence). This CDR3 has 12 amino acids. Between the trimmed V and J ends, which lost 3 bases and 3 bases, there was a span of 6 bases. CDR3 region: CSARDNNQPQHF. CDR3 sequence (DNA): TGCAGTGCTAGGGACAACAATCAGCCCCAGCATTTT.

This clonotype has more than one count but fewer than ten. The gene calls are TRBV20-1 and TRBJ1-5, with D possibly matching TRBD1 (5 bases). The germline V and J ends were trimmed by 8 bases and 0 bases, with 17 bases remaining between them. Germline CDR1 reads DFQATT; CDR2 reads SNEGSKA (reference sequence). CDR3 length: 15 residues. The DNA for the CDR3 is TGCAGTACAACCCGGCGGGGGACTAGCAATCAGCCCCAGCATTTT. It translates to CSTTRRGTSNQPQHF.

The genes are TRBV12-3 or TRBV12-4 and TRBJ1-1; D perhaps matches TRBD1 (6 bases). Trimming stripped 3 bases from V and 4 bases from J, with 9 bases between. CDR3 length: 13 amino acids. The CDR3 DNA reads TGTGCCAGCAGTTTGGGGGCGCCCACTGAAGCTTTCTTT. Translated: CASSLGAPTEAFF.

This chain links TRBV6-4 with TRBJ2-2, with no clear D. Germline values: CDR1 MRHNA, CDR2 SNTAGT. Trimming removed 6 bases from V and 7 bases from J, with 12 bases in between. The CDR3 is made up of 13 amino acids. As DNA, the CDR3 is TGTGCCAGCAGGCCTGACACCATCGGGGAGCTGTTTTTT. Protein sequence: CASRPDTIGELFF.

J is TRBJ2-5 and V is TRBV15; 10 bases fit TRBD2. From germline, CDR1 is LNHNV and CDR2 YYDKDF (reference sequence). The CDR3 is 16 residues long. Losses at the gene ends were 1 base for V and 5 bases for J; bases not matched to a gene: 7. In DNA, the CDR3 is TGTGCCACCAGCAGAGGGGGAGCGGGAGGGAGGGAGACCCAGTACTTC. Residues: CATSRGGAGGRETQYF.

This clonotype has just one count. The gene calls are TRBV20-1 and TRBJ2-7; TRBD1 matches 12 bases. The junction had 7 bases not matched to a gene; V was cut back by 5 bases and J by 5 bases. The CDR3 runs 14 residues. Germline V gene lookup returns CDR1 DFQATT and CDR2 SNEGSKA (reference sequence). CDR3 amino acids: CSAASGTGGDEQYF. CDR3 in DNA: TGCAGTGCTGCATCCGGGACAGGGGGCGACGAGCAGTACTTC.

CDR3 sequence reads: CATSRVSNQPQHF. CDR3 DNA sequence: TGTGCCACCAGCAGAGTCAGCAATCAGCCCCAGCATTTT. The chain joins TRBV15 to TRBJ1-5; no clear D gene. This CDR3 has 13 amino acids. The germline V gene has CDR1 LNHNV and CDR2 YYDKDF (reference sequence). V was clipped by 1 base and J by 1 base, with 2 bases between them. The variable domain in full, completed from reference TRBV15 and TRBJ1-5, reads DAMVIQNPRYQVTQFGKPVTLSCSQTLNHNVMYWYQQKSSQAPKLLFHYYDKDFNNEADTPDNFQSRRPNTSFCFLDIRSPGLGDTAMYLCATSRVSNQPQHFGDGTRLSIL.

The CDR3 coding sequence is TGCGCCAGCAGCTTGGCCGTGGGCAGCTATGAAGAGACCCAGTACTTC. Translating it yields CASSLAVGSYEETQYF. The genes are TRBV5-1 and TRBJ2-5; D call uncertain. The CDR3 is 16 residues long. The V and J ends lost 0 bases and 3 bases respectively, with 15 bases between them. The germline gives CDR1 SGHRS, CDR2 YFSETQ.

Only a few counts were recorded for this clonotype. The chain has TRBV2 and TRBJ1-2, with 7 bases matching TRBD1. The CDR3 covers 14 residues. Trimming at V came to 4 bases and at J to 9 bases, leaving 11 bases not matched to a gene. Germline CDR1 and CDR2: SNHLY and FYNNEI. The chain's CDR3 is CASSAVRGLNRYTF. In nucleotides, the CDR3 is TGTGCCAGCAGTGCGGTCAGGGGGTTAAATCGCTACACCTTC.

This sequence joins TRBV20-1 and TRBJ2-3; 7 bases are a match to TRBD2. V lost 1 base and J lost 5; bases outside the gene matches: 12. This CDR3 has 16 residues. Germline CDR1 reads DFQATT; CDR2 reads SNEGSKA (reference sequence). The CDR3 DNA reads as TGCAGTGCTAGAGGGGACCCATTTGCGGGAGTAGATACGCAGTATTTT. Translation gives CSARGDPFAGVDTQYF.

This clonotype occurred a few times. The chain combines TRBV6-5 with TRBJ2-4; a possible D gene is TRBD2 (6 bases). With 2 bases removed from V and 8 bases from J, the gap between germline ends came to 16 bases. The CDR3 sequence is 15 residues long. In germline, CDR1 is MNHEY, CDR2 SVGAGI. CDR3 sequence: CASSYQGVGGDIQYF. Here the CDR3 DNA reads TGTGCCAGCAGTTACCAGGGAGTTGGAGGGGACATTCAGTACTTC.

V usage is TRBV10-1 and J usage is TRBJ2-2; TRBD1 matches at 7 bases. The V and J ends lost 4 bases and 5 bases, in that order; junction bases with no gene match: 4. CDR1 and CDR2 (germline): WNHNN, SYGVQD (reference sequence). The CDR3 covers 14 residues. The CDR3 DNA is TGCGCCAGCAGTGTCCGCAGGGGGACCGGGGAGCTGTTTTTT. This encodes CASSVRRGTGELFF.

The chain links TRBV19 to TRBJ1-2; the D is unclear. The V end lost 1 base, the J end lost 7 bases, and 16 bases lay between the germline ends. The CDR3 length is 15 residues. Germline CDR1 and CDR2: LNHDA and SQIVND (reference sequence). The CDR3 region has the DNA TGTGCCAGTAGTATAGCCTTAGACATAGCTGGTGGCTACACCTTC. Translation: CASSIALDIAGGYTF.

The rearrangement uses TRBV28 and TRBJ2-7; either TRBD1 or TRBD2 may fit D (5 bases each). This CDR3 has 12 residues. The ends were cut back, 6 bases at V and 4 bases at J, with 10 bases in the middle. CDR1 is MDHEN and CDR2 is SYDVKM in the germline V gene. CDR3 in amino acids: CASRGTAYEQYF. DNA of the CDR3: TGTGCCAGCAGGGGGACGGCTTACGAGCAGTACTTC.

This chain connects TRBV28 to TRBJ1-1, with D tentatively TRBD1 (5 bases). CDR3 size: 14 residues. Germline CDR1 reads MDHEN; CDR2 reads SYDVKM. The V gene lost 7 bases and the J gene lost 4 bases, with 16 bases spanning the gap. Here the CDR3 DNA reads TGTGCCAGCACCAACTCCGGGACTTCCACTGAAGCTTTCTTT. Protein product: CASTNSGTSTEAFF. Full variable domain (outside the CDR3, taken from reference TRBV28 and TRBJ1-1): DVKVTQSSRYLVKRTGEKVFLECVQDMDHENMFWYRQDPGLGLRLIYFSYDVKMKEKGDIPEGYSVSREKKERFSLILESASTNQTSMYLCASTNSGTSTEAFFGQGTRLTVV.

The chain carries TRBV28 and TRBJ2-3, with TRBD2 matching 13 bases. Germline values: CDR1 MDHEN, CDR2 SYDVKM. The length of the CDR3 is 16 residues. J lost 2 bases, V lost 6 bases, and 5 bases had no gene match. This CDR3 reads CASRTSGRTNTDTQYF. The CDR3 nucleotides read TGTGCCAGCAGGACTAGCGGGAGGACGAACACAGATACGCAGTATTTT.

This rearrangement joins TRBV20-1 to TRBJ2-7; D uncertain. CDR1 is DFQATT and CDR2 is SNEGSKA in the germline V gene (reference sequence). Trimming removed 6 bases at V and 2 bases at J, with 17 bases between. The CDR3 is made up of 14 amino acids. The CDR3 DNA reads as TGCAGTGCAAGCCGGGCCGCGATGGCCTACGAGCAGTACTTC. As protein: CSASRAAMAYEQYF.

The table lists this clonotype with a few counts. Because the CDR3 is missing its conserved closing phenylalanine or tryptophan, this is likely a read error. CDR3 sequence (DNA): TGTGCCAGCAGTTGGTACCGGGATTATAATTCACCCCTCCACCTT. This sequence encodes CASSWYRDYNSPLHL. The genes are TRBV6-5 and TRBJ1-6; no clear D. The CDR3 length is 15 residues. Germline CDR1 MNHEY, CDR2 SVGAGI. Trimming pared 4 bases from V and 4 bases from J, leaving 11 bases between.